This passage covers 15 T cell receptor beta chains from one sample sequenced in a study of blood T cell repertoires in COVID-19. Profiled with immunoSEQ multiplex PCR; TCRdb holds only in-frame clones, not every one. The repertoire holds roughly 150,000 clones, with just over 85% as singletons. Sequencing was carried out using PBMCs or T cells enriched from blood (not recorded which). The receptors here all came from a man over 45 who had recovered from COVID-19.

CDR3 DNA sequence: TGCGCCAGCAGCCCCAGGGTAGGGAACTCTGGAAACACCATATATTTT. This gives the protein CASSPRVGNSGNTIYF. The chain employs TRBV4-1 and TRBJ1-3, with D possibly being TRBD1 (5 bases). Germline CDR1 is MGHRA and CDR2 is YSYEKL. CDR3 length: 16 amino acids. V was clipped by 4 bases and J by 0 bases, with 13 bases between them.

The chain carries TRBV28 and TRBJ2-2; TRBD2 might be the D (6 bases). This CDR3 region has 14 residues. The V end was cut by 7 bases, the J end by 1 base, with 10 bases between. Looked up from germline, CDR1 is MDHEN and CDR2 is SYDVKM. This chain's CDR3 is CASTLGGNTGELFF. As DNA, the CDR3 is TGTGCCAGCACCCTGGGAGGGAACACCGGGGAGCTGTTTTTT. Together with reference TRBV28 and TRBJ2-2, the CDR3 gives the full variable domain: DVKVTQSSRYLVKRTGEKVFLECVQDMDHENMFWYRQDPGLGLRLIYFSYDVKMKEKGDIPEGYSVSREKKERFSLILESASTNQTSMYLCASTLGGNTGELFFGEGSRLTVL.

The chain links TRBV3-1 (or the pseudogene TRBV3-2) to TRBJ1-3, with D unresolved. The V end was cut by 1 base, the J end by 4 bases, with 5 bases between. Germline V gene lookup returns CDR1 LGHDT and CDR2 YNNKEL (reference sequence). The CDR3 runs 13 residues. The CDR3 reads CASSQGTGNTIYF. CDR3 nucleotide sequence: TGTGCCAGCAGCCAAGGAACAGGAAACACCATATATTTT.

CDR3 sequence reads: CASRLQGNEQFF. The CDR3 bases are TGTGCCAGCAGACTCCAGGGCAATGAGCAGTTCTTC. The chain uses TRBV3-1 (or the pseudogene TRBV3-2) and TRBJ2-1, with D maybe TRBD1 (5 bases). CDR1 is LGHDT and CDR2 is YNNKEL in the germline V gene (reference sequence). The germline V and J ends were trimmed by 6 bases and 6 bases, with 9 bases remaining between them. This CDR3 is built from 12 residues.

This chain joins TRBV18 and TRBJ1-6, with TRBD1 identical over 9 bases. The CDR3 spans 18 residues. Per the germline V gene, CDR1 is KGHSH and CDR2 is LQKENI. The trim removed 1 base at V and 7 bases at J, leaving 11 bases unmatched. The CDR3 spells CASSPRQPGQGMNSPLHF. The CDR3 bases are TGTGCCAGCTCACCACGACAACCGGGACAGGGAATGAATTCACCCCTCCACTTT.

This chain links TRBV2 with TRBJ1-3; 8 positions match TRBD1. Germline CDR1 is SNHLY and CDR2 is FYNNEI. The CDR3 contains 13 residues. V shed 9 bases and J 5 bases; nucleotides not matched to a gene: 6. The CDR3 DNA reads TGTGCCAGATCTCGACAGGGGAGAAACACCATATATTTT. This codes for CARSRQGRNTIYF.

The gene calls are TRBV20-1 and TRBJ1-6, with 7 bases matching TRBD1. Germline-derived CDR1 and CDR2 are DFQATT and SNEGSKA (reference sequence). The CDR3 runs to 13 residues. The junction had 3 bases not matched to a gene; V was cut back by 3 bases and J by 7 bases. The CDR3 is CSASGDRNSPLHF. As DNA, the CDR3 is TGCAGTGCTAGTGGGGACAGAAATTCACCCCTCCACTTT.

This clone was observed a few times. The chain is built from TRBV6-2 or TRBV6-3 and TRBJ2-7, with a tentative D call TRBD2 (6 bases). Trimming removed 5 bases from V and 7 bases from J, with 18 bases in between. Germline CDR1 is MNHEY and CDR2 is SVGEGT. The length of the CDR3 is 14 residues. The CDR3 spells CASSMGGSSGEQYF. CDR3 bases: TGTGCCAGCAGTATGGGAGGAAGTTCGGGTGAGCAGTACTTC.

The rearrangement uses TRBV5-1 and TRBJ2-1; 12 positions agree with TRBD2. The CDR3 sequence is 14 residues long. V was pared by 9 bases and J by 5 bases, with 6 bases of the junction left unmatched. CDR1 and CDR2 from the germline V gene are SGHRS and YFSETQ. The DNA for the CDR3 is TGCGCCACCAAACGACTAGCGGGGGACAATGAGCAGTTCTTC. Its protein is CATKRLAGDNEQFF.

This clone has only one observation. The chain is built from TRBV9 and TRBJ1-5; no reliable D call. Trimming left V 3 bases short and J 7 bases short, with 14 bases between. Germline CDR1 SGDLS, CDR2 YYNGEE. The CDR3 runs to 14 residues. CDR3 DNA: TGTGCCAGCAGCGACGGCCGGGTACGCCAGCCCCAGCATTTT. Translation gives CASSDGRVRQPQHF.

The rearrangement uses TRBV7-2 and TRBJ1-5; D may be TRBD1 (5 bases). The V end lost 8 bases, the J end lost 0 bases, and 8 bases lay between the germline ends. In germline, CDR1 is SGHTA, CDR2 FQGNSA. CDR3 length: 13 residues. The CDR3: CASGAYSNQPQHF. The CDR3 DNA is TGTGCCAGCGGGGCTTATAGCAATCAGCCCCAGCATTTT.

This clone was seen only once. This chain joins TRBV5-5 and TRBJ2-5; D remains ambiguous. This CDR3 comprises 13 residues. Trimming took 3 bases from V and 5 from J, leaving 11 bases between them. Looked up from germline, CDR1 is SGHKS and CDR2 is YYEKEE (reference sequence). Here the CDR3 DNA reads TGTGCCAGCAGCTCTCCCTCGCGGGAGACCCAGTACTTC. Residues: CASSSPSRETQYF.

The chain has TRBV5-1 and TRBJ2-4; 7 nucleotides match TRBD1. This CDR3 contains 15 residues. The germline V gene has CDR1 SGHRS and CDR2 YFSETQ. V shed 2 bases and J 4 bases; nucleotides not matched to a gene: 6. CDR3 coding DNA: TGCGCCAGCAGCTTAAAGGGGGCTGGAAAAAACATTCAGTACTTC. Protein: CASSLKGAGKNIQYF.

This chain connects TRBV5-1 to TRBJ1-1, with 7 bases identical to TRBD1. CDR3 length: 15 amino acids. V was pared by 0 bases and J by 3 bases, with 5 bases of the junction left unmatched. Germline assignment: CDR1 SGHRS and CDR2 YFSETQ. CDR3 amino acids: CASSLGWDSYTEAFF. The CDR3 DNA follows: TGCGCCAGCAGCTTGGGTTGGGACAGCTACACTGAAGCTTTCTTT.

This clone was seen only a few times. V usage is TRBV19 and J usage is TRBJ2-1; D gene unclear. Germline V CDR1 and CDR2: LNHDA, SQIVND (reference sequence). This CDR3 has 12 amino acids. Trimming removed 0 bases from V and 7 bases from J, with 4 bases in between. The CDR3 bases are TGTGCCAGTAGTATAGACATTAATGAGCAGTTCTTC. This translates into CASSIDINEQFF.